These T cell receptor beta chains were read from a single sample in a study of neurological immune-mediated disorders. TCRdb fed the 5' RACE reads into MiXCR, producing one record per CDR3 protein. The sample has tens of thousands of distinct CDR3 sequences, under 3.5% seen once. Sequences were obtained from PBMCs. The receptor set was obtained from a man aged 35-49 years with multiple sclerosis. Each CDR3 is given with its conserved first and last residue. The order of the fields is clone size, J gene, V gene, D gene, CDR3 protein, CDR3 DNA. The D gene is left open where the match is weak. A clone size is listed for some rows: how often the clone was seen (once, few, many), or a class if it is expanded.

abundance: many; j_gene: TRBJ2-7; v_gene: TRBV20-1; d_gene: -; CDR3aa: CSALETRDDSYEQYF; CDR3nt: TGCAGTGCGCTAGAAACCCGGGACGACTCCTACGAGCAGTACTTC
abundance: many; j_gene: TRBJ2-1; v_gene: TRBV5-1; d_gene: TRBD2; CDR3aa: CASSPRSGGSYNEQFF; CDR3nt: TGCGCCAGCAGCCCAAGGAGCGGGGGTTCCTACAATGAGCAGTTCTTC
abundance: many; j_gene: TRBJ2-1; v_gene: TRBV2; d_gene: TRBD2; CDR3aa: CASRASGGAYNEQFF; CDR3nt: TGTGCCAGCAGAGCAAGCGGGGGGGCCTACAATGAGCAGTTCTTC
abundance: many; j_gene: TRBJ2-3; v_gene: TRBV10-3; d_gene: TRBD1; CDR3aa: CAISESWDRSSTDTQYF; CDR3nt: TGTGCCATCAGTGAGTCCTGGGACAGGTCAAGCACAGATACGCAGTATTTT
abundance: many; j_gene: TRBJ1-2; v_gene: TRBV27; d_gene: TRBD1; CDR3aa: CASSLRVGQGVNYGYTF; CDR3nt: TGTGCCAGCAGTTTACGGGTGGGACAGGGGGTGAACTATGGCTACACCTTC
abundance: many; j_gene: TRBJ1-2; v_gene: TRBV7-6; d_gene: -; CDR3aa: CASSSSAGSGYTF; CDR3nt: TGTGCCAGCAGCTCCTCCGCAGGGAGCGGCTACACCTTC
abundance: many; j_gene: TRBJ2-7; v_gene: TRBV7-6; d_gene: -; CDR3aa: CAHWVYEQYF; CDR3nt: TGTGCCCACTGGGTGTACGAGCAGTACTTC
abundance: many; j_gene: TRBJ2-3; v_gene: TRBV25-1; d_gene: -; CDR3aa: CASSEANGADTQYF; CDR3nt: TGTGCCAGCAGTGAGGCCAACGGGGCAGATACGCAGTATTTT
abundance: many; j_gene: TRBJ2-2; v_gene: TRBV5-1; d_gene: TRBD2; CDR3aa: CASSLAAGANTGELFF; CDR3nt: TGCGCCAGCAGCTTGGCAGCGGGGGCCAACACCGGGGAGCTGTTTTTT
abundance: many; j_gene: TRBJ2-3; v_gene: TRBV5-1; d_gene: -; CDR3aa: CASSLARDTDTQYF; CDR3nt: TGCGCCAGCAGCTTGGCCAGGGACACAGATACGCAGTATTTT
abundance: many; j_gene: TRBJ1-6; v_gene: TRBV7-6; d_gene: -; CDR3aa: CASSLERRGAAYNSPLHF; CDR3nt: TGTGCCAGCAGCTTAGAGAGGAGGGGCGCGGCCTATAATTCACCCCTCCACTTT
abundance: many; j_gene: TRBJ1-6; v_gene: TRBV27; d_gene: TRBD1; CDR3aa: CASSPGTGEAYNSPLHF; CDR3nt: TGTGCCAGCAGTCCGGGGACAGGGGAGGCTTATAATTCACCCCTCCACTTT
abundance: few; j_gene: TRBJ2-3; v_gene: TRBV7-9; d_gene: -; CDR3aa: CASSTDMWATDTQYF; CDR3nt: TGTGCCAGCAGTACCGACATGTGGGCCACAGATACGCAGTATTTT
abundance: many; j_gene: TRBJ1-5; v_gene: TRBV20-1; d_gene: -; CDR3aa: CSAQMGRDQPQHF; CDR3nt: TGCAGTGCGCAGATGGGGAGGGATCAGCCCCAGCATTTT
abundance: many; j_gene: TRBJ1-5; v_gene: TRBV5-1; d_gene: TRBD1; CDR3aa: CASSLDGQGDQPQHF; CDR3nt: TGCGCCAGCAGCTTGGATGGACAGGGAGATCAGCCCCAGCATTTT
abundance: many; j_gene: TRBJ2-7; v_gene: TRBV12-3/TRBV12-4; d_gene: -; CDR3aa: CASSYSGTFYEQYF; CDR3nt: TGTGCCAGCAGCTACAGTGGGACCTTCTACGAGCAGTACTTC
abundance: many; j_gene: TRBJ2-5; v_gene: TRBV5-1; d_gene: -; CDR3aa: CASSLGPSAAQETQYF; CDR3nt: TGCGCCAGCAGCTTGGGCCCAAGCGCGGCCCAAGAGACCCAGTACTTC
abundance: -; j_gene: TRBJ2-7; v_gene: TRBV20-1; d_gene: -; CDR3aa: CSALRDGAGAQYF; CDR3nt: TGCAGTGCCCTCAGGGACGGCGCAGGAGCGCAGTACTTC
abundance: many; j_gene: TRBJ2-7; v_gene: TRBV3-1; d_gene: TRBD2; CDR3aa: CASSQDGAGYEQYF; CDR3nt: TGTGCCAGCAGCCAAGACGGAGCGGGGTACGAGCAGTACTTC
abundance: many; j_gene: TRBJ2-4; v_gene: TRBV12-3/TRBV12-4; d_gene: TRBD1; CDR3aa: CASSFQDRENIQYF; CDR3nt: TGTGCCAGCAGTTTTCAGGACAGGGAGAACATTCAGTACTTC
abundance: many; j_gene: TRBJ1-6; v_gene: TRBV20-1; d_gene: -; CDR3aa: CSASRDIGDSPLHF; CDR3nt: TGCAGTGCTAGTAGGGACATTGGAGATTCACCCCTCCACTTT
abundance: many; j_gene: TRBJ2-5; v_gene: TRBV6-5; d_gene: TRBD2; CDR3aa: CASSPGLAVQETQYF; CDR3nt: TGTGCCAGCAGCCCGGGACTAGCGGTTCAAGAGACCCAGTACTTC
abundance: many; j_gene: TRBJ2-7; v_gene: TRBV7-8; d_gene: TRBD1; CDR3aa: CASSPGQGGSLPYEQYF; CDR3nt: TGTGCCAGCAGCCCAGGACAGGGTGGCTCTCTCCCCTACGAGCAGTACTTC
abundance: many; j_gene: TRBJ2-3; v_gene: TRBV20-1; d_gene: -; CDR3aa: CSARARESYINTQYF; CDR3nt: TGCAGTGCTAGAGCCCGGGAGTCGTACATCAATACGCAGTATTTT
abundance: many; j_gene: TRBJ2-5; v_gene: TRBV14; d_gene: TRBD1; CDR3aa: CASSQWTGALQETQYF; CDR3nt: TGTGCCAGCAGCCAATGGACAGGGGCACTTCAAGAGACCCAGTACTTC
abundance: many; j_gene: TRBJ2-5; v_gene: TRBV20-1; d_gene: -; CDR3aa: CSAKPARALGETQYF; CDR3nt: TGCAGTGCTAAGCCGGCCAGGGCCCTCGGGGAGACCCAGTACTTC
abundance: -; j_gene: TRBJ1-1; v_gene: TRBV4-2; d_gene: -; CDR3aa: CASSQYRENTEAFF; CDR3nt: TGTGCCAGCAGCCAATACAGGGAGAACACTGAAGCTTTCTTT
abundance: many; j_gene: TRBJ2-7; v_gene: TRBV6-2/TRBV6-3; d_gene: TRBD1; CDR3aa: CASTTDREKATGEQYF; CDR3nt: TGTGCCAGCACTACAGACAGGGAAAAGGCCACAGGCGAGCAGTACTTC
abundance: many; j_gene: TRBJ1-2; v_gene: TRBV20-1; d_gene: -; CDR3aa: CSAGPGQPYGYTF; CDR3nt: TGCAGTGCCGGGCCCGGACAGCCGTATGGCTACACCTTC
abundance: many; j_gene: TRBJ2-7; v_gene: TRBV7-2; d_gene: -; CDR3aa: CASSPENFYEQYF; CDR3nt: TGTGCCAGCAGCCCCGAGAACTTTTACGAGCAGTACTTC
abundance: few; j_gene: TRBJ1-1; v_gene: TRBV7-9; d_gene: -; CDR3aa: CASSLEVVNTEAFF; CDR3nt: TGTGCCAGCAGCTTAGAAGTGGTGAACACTGAAGCTTTCTTT
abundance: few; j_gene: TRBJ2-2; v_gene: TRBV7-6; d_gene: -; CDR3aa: CASSLPPPGELFF; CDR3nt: TGTGCCAGCAGCTTGCCCCCCCCCGGGGAGCTGTTTTTT
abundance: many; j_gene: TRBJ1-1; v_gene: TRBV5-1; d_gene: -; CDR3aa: CASSLAGQSTEAFF; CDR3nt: TGCGCCAGCAGCTTGGCCGGACAGAGCACTGAAGCTTTCTTT
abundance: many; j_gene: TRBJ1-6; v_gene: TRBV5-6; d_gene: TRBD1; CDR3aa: CASSLPWDRNSPLHF; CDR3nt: TGTGCCAGCAGCTTGCCCTGGGACAGAAATTCACCCCTCCACTTT
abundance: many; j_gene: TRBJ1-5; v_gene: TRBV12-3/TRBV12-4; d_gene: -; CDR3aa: CASSSRVEQPQHF; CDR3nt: TGTGCCAGCAGTTCGCGGGTCGAACAGCCCCAGCATTTT
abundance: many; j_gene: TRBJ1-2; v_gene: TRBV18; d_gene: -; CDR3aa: CASSPWDIANYGYTF; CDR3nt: TGTGCCAGCTCACCATGGGACATTGCTAACTATGGCTACACCTTC
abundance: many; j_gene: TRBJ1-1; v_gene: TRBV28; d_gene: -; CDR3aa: CASSFLYFSGAQGSTEAFF; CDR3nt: TGTGCCAGCAGTTTTCTTTATTTCTCGGGGGCGCAAGGTTCCACTGAAGCTTTCTTT
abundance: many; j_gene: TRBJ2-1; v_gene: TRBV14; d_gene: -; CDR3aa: CASSQGGYNEQFF; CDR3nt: TGTGCCAGCAGCCAAGGGGGCTACAATGAGCAGTTCTTC
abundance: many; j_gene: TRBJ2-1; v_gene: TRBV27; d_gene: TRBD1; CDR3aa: CASSLLTGGSYNEQFF; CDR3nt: TGTGCCAGCAGTTTATTGACAGGGGGCTCCTACAATGAGCAGTTCTTC
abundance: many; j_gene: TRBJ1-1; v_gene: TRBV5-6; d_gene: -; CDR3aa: CASSHAYRHMNTEAFF; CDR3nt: TGTGCCAGCAGCCATGCTTACAGACACATGAACACTGAAGCTTTCTTT
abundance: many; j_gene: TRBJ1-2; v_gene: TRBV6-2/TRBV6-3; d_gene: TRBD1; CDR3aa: CASDRGLYDGYTF; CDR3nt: TGTGCCAGCGACAGGGGGTTATATGATGGCTACACCTTC
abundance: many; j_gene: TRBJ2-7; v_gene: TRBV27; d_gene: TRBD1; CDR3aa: CASSPWTGGRREQYF; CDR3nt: TGTGCCAGCAGTCCGTGGACAGGGGGAAGGAGGGAGCAGTACTTC
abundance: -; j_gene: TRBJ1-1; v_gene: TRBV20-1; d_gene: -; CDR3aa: CSARVSGGVNTEAFF; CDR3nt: TGCAGTGCTAGAGTTAGTGGGGGAGTGAACACTGAAGCTTTCTTT
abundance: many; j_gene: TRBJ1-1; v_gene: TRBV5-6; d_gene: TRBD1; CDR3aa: CASSSDRVENTEAFF; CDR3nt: TGTGCCAGCAGCTCGGACAGGGTTGAGAACACTGAAGCTTTCTTT